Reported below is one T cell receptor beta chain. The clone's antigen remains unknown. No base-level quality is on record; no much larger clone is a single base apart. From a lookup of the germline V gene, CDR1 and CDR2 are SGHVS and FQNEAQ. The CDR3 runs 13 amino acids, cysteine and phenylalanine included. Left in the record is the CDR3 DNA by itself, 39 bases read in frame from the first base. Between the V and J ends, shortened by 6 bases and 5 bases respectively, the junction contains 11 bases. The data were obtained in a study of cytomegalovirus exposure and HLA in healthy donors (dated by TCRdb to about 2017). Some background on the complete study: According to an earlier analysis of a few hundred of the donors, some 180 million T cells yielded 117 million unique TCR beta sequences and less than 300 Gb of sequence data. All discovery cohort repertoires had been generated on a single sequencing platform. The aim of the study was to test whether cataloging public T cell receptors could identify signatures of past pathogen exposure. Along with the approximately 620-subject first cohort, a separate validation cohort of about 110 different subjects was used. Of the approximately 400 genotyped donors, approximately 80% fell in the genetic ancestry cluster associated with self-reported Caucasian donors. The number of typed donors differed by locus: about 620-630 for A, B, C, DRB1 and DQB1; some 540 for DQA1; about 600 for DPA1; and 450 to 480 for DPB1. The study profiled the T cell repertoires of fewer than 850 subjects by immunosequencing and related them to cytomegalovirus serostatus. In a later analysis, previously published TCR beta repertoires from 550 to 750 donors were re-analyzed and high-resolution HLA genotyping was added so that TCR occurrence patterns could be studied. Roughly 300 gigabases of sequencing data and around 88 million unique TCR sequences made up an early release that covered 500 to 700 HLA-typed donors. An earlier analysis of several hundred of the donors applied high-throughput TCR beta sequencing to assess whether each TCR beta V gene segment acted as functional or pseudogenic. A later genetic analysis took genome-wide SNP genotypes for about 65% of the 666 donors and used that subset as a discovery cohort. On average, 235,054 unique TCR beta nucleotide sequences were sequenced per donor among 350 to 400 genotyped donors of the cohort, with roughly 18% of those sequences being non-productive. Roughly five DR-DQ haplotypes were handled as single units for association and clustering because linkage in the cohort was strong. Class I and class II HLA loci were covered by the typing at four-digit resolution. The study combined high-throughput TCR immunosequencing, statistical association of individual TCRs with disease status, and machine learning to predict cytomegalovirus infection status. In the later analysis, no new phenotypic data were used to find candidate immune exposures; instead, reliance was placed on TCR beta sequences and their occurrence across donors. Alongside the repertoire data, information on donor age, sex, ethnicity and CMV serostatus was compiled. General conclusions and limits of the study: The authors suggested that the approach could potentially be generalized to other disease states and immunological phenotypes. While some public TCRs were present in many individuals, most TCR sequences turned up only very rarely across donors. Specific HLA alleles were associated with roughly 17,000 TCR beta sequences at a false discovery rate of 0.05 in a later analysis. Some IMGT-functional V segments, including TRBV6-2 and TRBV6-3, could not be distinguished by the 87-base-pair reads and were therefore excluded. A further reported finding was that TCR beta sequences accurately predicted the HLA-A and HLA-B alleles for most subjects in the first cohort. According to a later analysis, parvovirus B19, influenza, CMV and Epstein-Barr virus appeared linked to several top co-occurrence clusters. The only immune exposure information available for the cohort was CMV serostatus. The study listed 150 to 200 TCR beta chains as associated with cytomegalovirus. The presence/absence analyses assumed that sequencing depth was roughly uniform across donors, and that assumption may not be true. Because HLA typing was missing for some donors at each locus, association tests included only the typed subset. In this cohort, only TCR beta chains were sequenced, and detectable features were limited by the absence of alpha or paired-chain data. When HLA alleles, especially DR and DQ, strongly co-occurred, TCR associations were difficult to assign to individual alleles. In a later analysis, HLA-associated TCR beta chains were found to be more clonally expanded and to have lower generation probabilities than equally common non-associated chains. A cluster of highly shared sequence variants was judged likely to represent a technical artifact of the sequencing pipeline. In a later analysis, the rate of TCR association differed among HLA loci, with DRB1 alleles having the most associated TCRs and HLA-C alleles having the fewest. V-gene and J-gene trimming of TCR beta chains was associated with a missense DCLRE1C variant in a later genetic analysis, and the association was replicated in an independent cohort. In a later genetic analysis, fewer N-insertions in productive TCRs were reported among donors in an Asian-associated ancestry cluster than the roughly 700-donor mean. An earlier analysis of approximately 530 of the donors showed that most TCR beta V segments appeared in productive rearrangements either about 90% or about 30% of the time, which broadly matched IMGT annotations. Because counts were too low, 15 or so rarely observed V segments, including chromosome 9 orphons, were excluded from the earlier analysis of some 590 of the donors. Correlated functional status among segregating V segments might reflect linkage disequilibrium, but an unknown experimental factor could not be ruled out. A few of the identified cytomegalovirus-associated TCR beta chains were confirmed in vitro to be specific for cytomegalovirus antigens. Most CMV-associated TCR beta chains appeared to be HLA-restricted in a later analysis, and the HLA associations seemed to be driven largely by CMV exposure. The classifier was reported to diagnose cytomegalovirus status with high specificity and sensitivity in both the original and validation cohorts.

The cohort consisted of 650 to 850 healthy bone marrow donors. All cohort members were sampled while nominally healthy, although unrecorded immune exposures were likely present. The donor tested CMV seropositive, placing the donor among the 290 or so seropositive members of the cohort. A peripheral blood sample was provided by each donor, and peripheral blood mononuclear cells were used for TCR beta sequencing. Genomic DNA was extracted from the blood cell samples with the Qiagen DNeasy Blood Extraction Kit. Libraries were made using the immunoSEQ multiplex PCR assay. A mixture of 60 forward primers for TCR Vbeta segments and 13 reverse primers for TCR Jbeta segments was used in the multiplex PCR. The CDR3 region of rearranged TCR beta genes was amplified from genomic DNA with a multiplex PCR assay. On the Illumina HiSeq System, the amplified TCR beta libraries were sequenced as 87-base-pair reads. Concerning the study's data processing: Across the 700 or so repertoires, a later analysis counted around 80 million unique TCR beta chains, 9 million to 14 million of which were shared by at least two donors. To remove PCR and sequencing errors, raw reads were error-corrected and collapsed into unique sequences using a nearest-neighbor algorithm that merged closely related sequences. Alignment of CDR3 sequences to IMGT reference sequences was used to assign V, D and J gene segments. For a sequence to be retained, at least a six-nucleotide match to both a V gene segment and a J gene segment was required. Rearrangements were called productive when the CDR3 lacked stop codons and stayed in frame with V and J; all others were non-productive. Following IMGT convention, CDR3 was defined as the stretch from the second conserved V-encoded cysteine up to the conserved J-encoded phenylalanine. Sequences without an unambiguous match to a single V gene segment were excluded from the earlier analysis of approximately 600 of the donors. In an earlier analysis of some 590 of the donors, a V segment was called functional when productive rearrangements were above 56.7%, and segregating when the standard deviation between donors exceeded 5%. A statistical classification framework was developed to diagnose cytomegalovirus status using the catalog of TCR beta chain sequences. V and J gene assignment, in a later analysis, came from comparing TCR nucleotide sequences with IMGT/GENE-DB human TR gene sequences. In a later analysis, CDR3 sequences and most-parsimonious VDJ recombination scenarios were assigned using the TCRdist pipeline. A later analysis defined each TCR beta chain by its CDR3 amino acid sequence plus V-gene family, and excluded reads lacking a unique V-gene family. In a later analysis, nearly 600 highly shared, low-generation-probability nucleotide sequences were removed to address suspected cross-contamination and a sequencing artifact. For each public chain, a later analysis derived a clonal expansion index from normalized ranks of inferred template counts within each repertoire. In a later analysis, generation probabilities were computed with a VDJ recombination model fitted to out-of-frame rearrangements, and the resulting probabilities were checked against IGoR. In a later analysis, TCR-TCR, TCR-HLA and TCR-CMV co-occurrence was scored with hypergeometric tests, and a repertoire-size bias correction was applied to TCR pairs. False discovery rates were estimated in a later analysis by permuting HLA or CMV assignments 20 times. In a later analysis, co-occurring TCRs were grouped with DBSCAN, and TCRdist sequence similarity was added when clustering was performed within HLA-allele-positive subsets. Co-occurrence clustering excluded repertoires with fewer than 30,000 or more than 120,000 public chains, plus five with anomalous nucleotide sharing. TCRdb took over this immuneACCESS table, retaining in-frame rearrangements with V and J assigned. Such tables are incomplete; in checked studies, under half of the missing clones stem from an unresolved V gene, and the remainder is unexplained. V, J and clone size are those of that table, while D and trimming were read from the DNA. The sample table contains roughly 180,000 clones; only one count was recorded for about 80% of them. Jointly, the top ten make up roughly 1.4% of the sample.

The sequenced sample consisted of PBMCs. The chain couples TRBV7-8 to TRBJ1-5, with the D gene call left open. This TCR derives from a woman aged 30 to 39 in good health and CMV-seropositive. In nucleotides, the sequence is TGTGCCAGCAGTCTCAGAGGCGATCAGCCCCAGCATTTT. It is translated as CASSLRGDQPQHF.